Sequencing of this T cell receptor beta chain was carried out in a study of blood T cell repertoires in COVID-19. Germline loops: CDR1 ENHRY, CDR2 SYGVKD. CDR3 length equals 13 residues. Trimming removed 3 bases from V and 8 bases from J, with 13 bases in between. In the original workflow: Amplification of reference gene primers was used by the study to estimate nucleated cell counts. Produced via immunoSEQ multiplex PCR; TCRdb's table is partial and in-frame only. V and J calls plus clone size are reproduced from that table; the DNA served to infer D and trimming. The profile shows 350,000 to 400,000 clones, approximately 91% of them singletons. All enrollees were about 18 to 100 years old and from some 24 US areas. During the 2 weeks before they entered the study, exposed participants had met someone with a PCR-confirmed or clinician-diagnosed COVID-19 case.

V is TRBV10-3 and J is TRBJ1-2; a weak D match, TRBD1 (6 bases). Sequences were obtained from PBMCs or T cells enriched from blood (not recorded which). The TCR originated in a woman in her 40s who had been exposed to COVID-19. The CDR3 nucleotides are TGTGCCATCAGTGACGCACAGGGCGACGGCTACACCTTC. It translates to CAISDAQGDGYTF.